This TCR beta chain was documented in a study of a mutant IDH1 vaccine in newly diagnosed glioma. Only in-frame clones appear in the TCRdb table, and some are missing; sequencing was by immunoSEQ multiplex PCR. The sample yields 50,000 to 65,000 clones, 65% to 85% seen once. For this clone: Its antigen is unknown.

CDR1 and CDR2 (germline): MRHNA, SNTAGT. The CDR3 is 14 residues long. Trimming pared 7 bases from V and 2 bases from J, leaving 11 bases between. Time point of the sample: week 11, during vaccination. In the vaccine, a single dose held 300 ug of the mutant IDH1 20-mer peptide, along with topical imiquimod. The specimen comprised PBMCs, sampled from a glioma patient whose treatment included an IDH1 peptide vaccine. The V call is TRBV6-4, the J call TRBJ2-2; unclear D gene. The clonotype comes from a woman between 45 and 65 years old with glioma. This chain's CDR3 is CASKSTANTGELFF. The DNA for the CDR3 is TGTGCCAGCAAGTCTACAGCCAACACCGGGGAGCTGTTTTTT.